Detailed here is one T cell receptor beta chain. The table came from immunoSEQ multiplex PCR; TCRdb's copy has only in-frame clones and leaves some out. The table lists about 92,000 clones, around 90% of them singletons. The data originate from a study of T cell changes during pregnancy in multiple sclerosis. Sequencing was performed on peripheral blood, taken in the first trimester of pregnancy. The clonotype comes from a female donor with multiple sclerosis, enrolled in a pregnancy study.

The CDR3 loop is CASSLGGEGQYF. In nucleotides, the CDR3 is TGTGCCAGCAGCTTAGGAGGCGAGGGACAGTACTTC. The V call is TRBV7-9, the J call TRBJ2-5; D is perhaps TRBD2 (5 bases). Germline CDR1 SEHNR, CDR2 FQNEAQ (reference sequence). Trimming removed 1 base at V and 11 bases at J, with 11 bases between. The CDR3 extends over 12 amino acids.